This TCR beta chain was found in a study of lymphopenia after photon versus proton radiotherapy. Study outcomes and limitations: Survival link was tested only in deceased patients; proton benefit remains a possibility. Photon-treated patients lost naive T cells and TCR diversity; proton-treated stayed stable.

Data came from immunoSEQ multiplex PCR; TCRdb stores just in-frame clones and leaves some out. Among 75,000 or so clones listed, about four fifths were seen once. The CDR3 sequence is 13 residues long. Germline loops: CDR1 MNHEY, CDR2 SMNVEV (reference sequence). The V end was cut by 5 bases, the J end by 4 bases, with 6 bases between. Concerning this clone itself: Its specificity is unknown.

The specimen comprised peripheral blood, sampled from a patient treated with proton-based radiotherapy. The rearrangement joins TRBV27 to TRBJ2-6, with D unresolved. This clonotype was obtained from a man in his 60s with pancreatic cancer. CDR3 protein: CASSRPGANVLTF. The CDR3, as DNA: TGTGCCAGCAGTCGCCCCGGGGCCAACGTCCTGACTTTC.